The 10 T cell receptor beta chains presented below share a single source sample, sequenced in a study of cytomegalovirus exposure and HLA in healthy donors. Researchers ran the PCR with 60 Vbeta and 13 Jbeta primers. Repertoires were generated with immunoSEQ multiplex PCR, while TCRdb's copy carries only in-frame clones and drops some. The sample has tens of thousands of clones; about 80% are singletons. The sample consisted of PBMCs. The receptors here all came from a man in his fifties in good health and CMV-seronegative.

The J gene is TRBJ2-7, the V gene TRBV5-8, with TRBD2 matching 7 bases. The germline gives CDR1 SGHTS, CDR2 YDEGEE. This CDR3 region has 16 residues. The V gene end was trimmed by 1 base and the J gene end by 4 bases; junction bases not matched to a gene: 11. CDR3 residues: CASSLSLASGSYEQYF. CDR3 bases: TGTGCCAGCAGCTTGAGTTTAGCTAGCGGTTCATACGAGCAGTACTTC.

This CDR3 is CANLIPSDSLITEAFF. CDR3 nucleotides: TGCGCCAACCTAATCCCCTCAGACAGCTTAATAACTGAAGCTTTCTTT. V and J are TRBV10-1 and TRBJ1-1; a weak D match, TRBD1 (5 bases). The V gene lost 10 bases and the J gene lost 5 bases, with 26 bases spanning the gap. The CDR3 contains 16 residues. Germline-derived CDR1 and CDR2 are WNHNN and SYGVQD (reference sequence).

The rearrangement uses TRBV19 and TRBJ2-7; possibly TRBD1 for D (6 bases). This CDR3 spans 15 amino acids. CDR1 and CDR2 from the germline V gene are LNHDA and SQIVND (reference sequence). V was pared by 6 bases and J by 3 bases, with 18 bases between. The CDR3 spells CASSTGLGLFYEQYF. DNA of the CDR3: TGTGCCAGTAGCACAGGGCTTGGGCTCTTCTACGAGCAGTACTTC.

This sequence joins TRBV9 and TRBJ2-3, with D uncertain. The germline V and J ends were trimmed by 4 bases and 2 bases, with 11 bases remaining between them. The CDR3 covers 14 residues. Germline assignment: CDR1 SGDLS and CDR2 YYNGEE. The CDR3 nucleotides read TGTGCCAGCAGCCCCGAGTTATTCACAGATACGCAGTATTTT. Translated, it gives CASSPELFTDTQYF. Full variable domain (missing parts from reference TRBV9 and TRBJ2-3): DSGVTQTPKHLITATGQRVTLRCSPRSGDLSVYWYQQSLDQGLQFLIQYYNGEERAKGNILERFSAQQFPDLHSELNLSSLELGDSALYFCASSPELFTDTQYFGPGTRLTVL.

The V call is TRBV19, the J call TRBJ1-5; no definite D call. From germline, CDR1 is LNHDA and CDR2 SQIVND (reference sequence). The CDR3 is made up of 14 amino acids. Trimming shortened V by 3 bases and J by 0 bases, and 6 bases separated the two germline ends. The CDR3 spells CASSIVYSNQPQHF. The CDR3 DNA reads as TGTGCCAGTAGTATCGTCTATAGCAATCAGCCCCAGCATTTT.

This clone was seen only once. CDR3 sequence reads: CASSSGEMAQYF. The CDR3 region has the DNA TGTGCCAGCAGCTCGGGGGAGATGGCCCAGTACTTC. The chain couples TRBV7-9 to TRBJ2-5; a weak D match, TRBD2 (6 bases). The CDR3 is made up of 12 amino acids. Germline lookup yields CDR1 SEHNR and CDR2 FQNEAQ (reference sequence). Trimming pared 4 bases from V and 9 bases from J, leaving 12 bases between.

The V call is TRBV6-5, the J call TRBJ1-3; D gene uncertain. Germline CDR1 and CDR2: MNHEY and SVGAGI. V dropped 0 bases and J dropped 0 bases, with 6 bases sitting between them. This CDR3 region has 15 residues. The CDR3: CASSYSGSSGNTIYF. The DNA for the CDR3 is TGTGCCAGCAGTTACTCAGGGAGCTCTGGAAACACCATATATTTT.

This clone was seen once. The rearrangement links TRBV10-3 to TRBJ2-2; the D gene is possibly TRBD1 (6 bases). V lost 6 bases and J lost 3, with 14 bases in between. This CDR3 is 15 amino acids long. Germline CDR1 and CDR2: ENHRY and SYGVKD. The CDR3 DNA is TGTGCCATCAGATCTGGGGGACAAGACACCGGGGAGCTGTTTTTT. The encoded protein is CAIRSGGQDTGELFF.

The chain combines TRBV5-4 with TRBJ1-2, with D unclear. V lost 1 base to trimming and J lost 4 bases, with 14 bases between them. The CDR3 length is 15 residues. Germline CDR1 is SGHNT and CDR2 is YYREEE (reference sequence). CDR3 sequence: CASSLNIGISYGYTF. In DNA, the CDR3 is TGTGCCAGCAGCTTGAATATCGGGATCTCCTATGGCTACACCTTC. Drawing the rest from reference TRBV5-4 and TRBJ1-2, the complete variable domain is ETGVTQSPTHLIKTRGQQVTLRCSSQSGHNTVSWYQQALGQGPQFIFQYYREEENGRGNFPPRFSGLQFPNYSSELNVNALELDDSALYLCASSLNIGISYGYTFGSGTRLTVV.

The chain links TRBV27 to TRBJ1-1; 7 bases line up with TRBD1. V lost 3 bases to trimming and J lost 1 base; unmatched junction nucleotides: 11. This CDR3 has 17 amino acids. Germline CDR1 and CDR2: MNHEY and SMNVEV (reference sequence). Here the CDR3 DNA reads TGTGCCAGCAGTTTCGGGACAGCGAGGTCCAAGAACACTGAAGCTTTCTTT. Its protein product is CASSFGTARSKNTEAFF.